Listed below are T cell receptor beta chains from one sample, sequenced in a study of tumor-infiltrating lymphocytes in primary liver carcinoma. TCRdb passed the multiplex PCR reads through MiXCR, listing each CDR3 protein once. Seen here are about 37,000 distinct CDR3 sequences, roughly 75% observed once, and the top ten hold under 45%. Specimen: tumor-adjacent normal liver tissue. The receptor source for this set is a man aged 40-50 years with primary liver carcinoma and hepatitis B virus infection. CDR3s include the opening cysteine and the closing phenylalanine or tryptophan.

TRBV6-5	TRBJ2-4	CASRDSVAKNIQYF
TRBV27	TRBJ2-7	CASSLGEQYF
TRBV6-1	TRBJ1-5	CASSLQEVAQPQHF
TRBV14	TRBJ2-1	CVSSQGRASRGQFF
TRBV10-2	TRBJ2-1	CASSETTASYKEQFF
TRBV7-9	TRBJ2-3	CASSLGSSPDTQYF
TRBV11-2	TRBJ2-1	CDSSLDTSGRSMFF
TRBV28	TRBJ2-3	CASSGLAGEILAPDTQYF
TRBV11-2	TRBJ2-7	CASSFPLAGGLEQYF
TRBV6-5	TRBJ2-6	CASTYNPSGSTGANILTF
TRBV28	TRBJ1-6	CASSLGQHNPPLHF
TRBV6-2/TRBV6-3	TRBJ2-1	CVSSYFMQGQVPFF
TRBV7-9	TRBJ1-3	CASSLPSWVSGNTIYF
TRBV12-3/TRBV12-4	TRBJ2-7	CASSLRHGHEQYF
TRBV13	-	CGSSLGDLGRGNEQYF
TRBV7-2	TRBJ2-2	CASSPRDRAAGELLF
TRBV7-9	TRBJ2-1	CASSFPPYNEQFF
TRBV6-1	TRBJ2-2	CASSGVPTSLPGELFF
TRBV18	TRBJ1-6	CTSSLSIASGNSPLHF
TRBV5-5	TRBJ2-3	CASSLIAAGGGDTQYF
TRBV29-1	TRBJ2-1	CSVEASGRSEHFF
TRBV5-1	TRBJ2-2	CASSHSGWNTGELFF
TRBV7-8	TRBJ1-2	CASSEDSRSIAYRYTF
TRBV6-5	TRBJ1-5	CVSRTLREGNQPQHF
TRBV10-2	TRBJ1-1	CASSEVENAKAFF
TRBV11-2	TRBJ2-7	CASTSKRNSYYQYF
TRBV6-2/TRBV6-3	TRBJ1-1	CASTAIGTTEAFF
TRBV29-1	TRBJ2-1	CSAPDGGRVGQEFF
TRBV7-9	TRBJ2-1	CASLGQGAYNEQFF
TRBV29-1	TRBJ2-7	CSVGARLVRAGEISKQYF
TRBV28	TRBJ1-2	CASRRRDGPYGYTF
TRBV7-9	TRBJ2-5	CASSTRTTMQRETQYF
TRBV4-1	TRBJ2-5	CASSHGLQETQYF
TRBV6-2/TRBV6-3	TRBJ2-7	CASSSGRDYKQYF
TRBV6-1	TRBJ2-1	CASSEAGAERHNKQFF
TRBV5-1	TRBJ2-2	CASSLEPAGVSGGEPFF
TRBV6-2/TRBV6-3	TRBJ2-5	CASSSHPRDLLYQETQYF